Following are 32 T cell receptor beta chains from one sample sequenced in a study of patients and donors after allogeneic stem cell transplantation. TCRdb recomputed calls from the RT-PCR reads with MiXCR, one row per CDR3 protein. The data contain about 960,000 distinct CDR3 sequences, more than 15% of them seen just once; the ten biggest clones take up under 6.5%. Sequenced sample: blood, either unsorted or a sorted T cell fraction (not recorded which). These receptor sequences come from a human donor who was either an allogeneic HSCT recipient or a stem cell or donor lymphocyte infusion donor (not recorded which). It is not recorded whose cells these are; they may come from a transplant donor.

The rearrangement uses TRBV10-3 and TRBJ1-4; D not certain. The CDR3 contains 16 residues. Trimming cost V 3 bases and J 7 bases, with 18 bases left between them. Germline assignment: CDR1 ENHRY and CDR2 SYGVKD. The CDR3 reads CAISEFEASRSEKLFF. The CDR3 bases are TGTGCCATCAGTGAATTTGAGGCCTCCCGCAGTGAAAAACTGTTTTTT.

The chain links TRBV5-4 to TRBJ2-7; the D gene could be TRBD1 or TRBD2 (5 bases each). This CDR3 contains 11 residues. Germline CDR1 and CDR2: SGHNT and YYREEE (reference sequence). Trimming cost V 4 bases and J 9 bases, with 11 bases left between them. CDR3 DNA sequence: TGTGCCAGCAGCCTGGGACGTTCGCAGTACTTC. As protein: CASSLGRSQYF.

The rearrangement uses TRBV4-3 and TRBJ2-7, with D possibly being TRBD1 or TRBD2 (5 bases each). V lost 0 bases to trimming and J lost 2 bases, with 17 bases between them. This CDR3 is built from 17 residues. CDR1 LGHNA and CDR2 YSLEER come from the germline V gene. CDR3 residues: CASSQELFGDGAYEQYF. CDR3 bases: TGCGCCAGCAGCCAAGAGTTGTTCGGGGACGGGGCCTACGAGCAGTACTTC.

There are a few counts of this clonotype. This CDR3 is CASSLHPGTRDNEQFF. CDR3 nucleotide sequence: TGTGCCAGCAGCCTCCACCCGGGGACTCGTGACAATGAGCAGTTCTTC. The J gene is TRBJ2-1, the V gene TRBV3-1; weak D call: TRBD2 (6 bases). CDR1 LGHDT and CDR2 YNNKEL come from the germline V gene (reference sequence). This CDR3 contains 16 residues. V lost 4 bases and J lost 5, with 18 bases in between.

This clonotype was detected a few times. The gene calls are TRBV15 and TRBJ2-5; maybe TRBD1 (6 bases). Germline V gene data show CDR1 as LNHNV and CDR2 as YYDKDF (reference sequence). Trimming left V 1 base short and J 3 bases short, with 12 bases between. The CDR3 has 15 residues. The CDR3 bases are TGTGCCACCAGCAGAGTACCACGGACAGAAGAGACCCAGTACTTC. Translation: CATSRVPRTEETQYF. The full variable domain, completed using reference TRBV15 and TRBJ2-5, is DAMVIQNPRYQVTQFGKPVTLSCSQTLNHNVMYWYQQKSSQAPKLLFHYYDKDFNNEADTPDNFQSRRPNTSFCFLDIRSPGLGDTAMYLCATSRVPRTEETQYFGPGTRLLVL.

This clonotype was observed a handful of times. The V call is TRBV5-1, the J call TRBJ2-2; the D gene could be TRBD1 or TRBD2 (5 bases each). CDR3 length: 17 amino acids. Germline V gene sequence: CDR1 SGHRS, CDR2 YFSETQ. Trimming cost V 0 bases and J 1 base, with 13 bases left between them. The CDR3: CASSLASGTRNTGELFF. The CDR3 nucleotides read TGCGCCAGCAGCTTGGCCTCGGGGACCCGGAACACCGGGGAGCTGTTTTTT.

The V and J genes are TRBV6-2 or TRBV6-3 and TRBJ2-5; TRBD2 is a possible D gene (6 bases). V was trimmed by 2 bases and J by 0 bases, leaving 10 bases between them. CDR1 and CDR2 (germline): MNHEY, SVGEGT. The CDR3 spans 15 residues. CDR3 bases: TGTGCCAGCAGTTACCCCGGGACTTACCAAGAGACCCAGTACTTC. Translating it yields CASSYPGTYQETQYF.

This clonotype was recorded at least ten times. The J gene is TRBJ2-5, the V gene TRBV20-1, with D maybe TRBD1 (6 bases). Trimming left V 0 bases short and J 2 bases short, with 16 bases between. This CDR3 spans 16 amino acids. From germline, CDR1 is DFQATT and CDR2 SNEGSKA (reference sequence). CDR3 DNA: TGCAGTGCTAGAGAGGTACAGGGTACCCTTCAAGAGACCCAGTACTTC. Protein product: CSAREVQGTLQETQYF.

This clonotype was found many times. The V gene is TRBV12-3 or TRBV12-4, the J gene TRBJ2-7; either TRBD1 or TRBD2 may supply D (5 bases each). V lost 4 bases, J lost 2 bases, and 9 bases lay in between. The CDR3 runs 13 residues. The CDR3 DNA is TGTGCCAGCAGTTCGGGGCGAACCTACGAGCAGTACTTC. Translating it yields CASSSGRTYEQYF.

Only a few counts were recorded for this clonotype. The V and J genes are TRBV4-2 and TRBJ2-1; D remains ambiguous. The germline V gene has CDR1 LGHNA and CDR2 YNFKEQ. Trimming removed 3 bases from V and 0 bases from J, with 15 bases in between. The CDR3 consists of 17 residues. The CDR3 here is CASSQAWRQSSYNEQFF. CDR3 bases: TGTGCCAGCAGCCAGGCTTGGCGGCAGAGCTCCTACAATGAGCAGTTCTTC.

This clonotype showed up many times. The J gene is TRBJ2-7, the V gene TRBV12-3 or TRBV12-4, with D possibly being TRBD1 (5 bases). The CDR3 loop spans 13 amino acids. With 3 bases removed from V and 2 bases from J, the gap between germline ends came to 8 bases. Written as DNA, the CDR3 is TGTGCCAGCAGTTTGGACATTACCTACGAGCAGTACTTC. It is translated as CASSLDITYEQYF.

The chain links TRBV6-1 to TRBJ2-3, with 7 nucleotides matching TRBD1. Germline CDR1 MNHNS, CDR2 SASEGT. The J segment lost 1 base and the V segment lost 7 bases, leaving 8 bases of the junction unmatched. CDR3 size: 15 residues. The DNA of the CDR3 is TGTGCCAGCATGTCAGGGGGACGAGGCACAGATACGCAGTATTTT. Its translation: CASMSGGRGTDTQYF.

This clonotype has a count of ten or more. This chain connects TRBV12-3 or TRBV12-4 to TRBJ1-3; D is unresolved. The CDR3 covers 18 residues. Trimming left V 7 bases short and J 0 bases short, with 22 bases between. CDR3: CASTSSPRPAGSGNTIYF. CDR3 nucleotide sequence: TGTGCCAGCACCTCGTCTCCCAGGCCAGCGGGCTCTGGAAACACCATATATTTT.

There are a few counts of this clonotype. The V call is TRBV6-2 or TRBV6-3, the J call TRBJ2-7; the match to TRBD2 covers 7 bases. Trimming at V came to 10 bases and at J to 5 bases, leaving 8 bases not matched to a gene. CDR1 MNHEY and CDR2 SVGEGT come from the germline V gene. This CDR3 region has 12 residues. The CDR3 reads CAMGRGFNEQYF. The CDR3 nucleotides are TGTGCCATGGGGAGGGGTTTCAACGAGCAGTACTTC.

This clonotype was counted ten times or more. This sequence joins TRBV5-1 and TRBJ2-3, with 9 bases matching TRBD1. V dropped 4 bases and J dropped 2; count of bases not matched to a gene: 5. The germline gives CDR1 SGHRS, CDR2 YFSETQ. This CDR3 region has 15 residues. The CDR3 DNA follows: TGCGCCAGCAGCCTGGGGGACAGGGACACAGATACGCAGTATTTT. Translating gives CASSLGDRDTDTQYF.

The CDR3 protein is CASSLGQVRLYNEQFF. The CDR3 coding sequence is TGTGCCAGCAGCTTGGGACAGGTTAGGTTGTACAATGAGCAGTTCTTC. The rearrangement links TRBV2 to TRBJ2-1; 8 nucleotides agree with TRBD1. Germline V lookup: CDR1 SNHLY, CDR2 FYNNEI. CDR3 length equals 16 residues. With V trimmed by 6 bases and J by 4 bases, 11 bases remained unmatched.

CDR3 coding DNA: TGTGCCACCAGTGACCACAGTGACCAAGAGACCCAGTACTTC. Encoded protein: CATSDHSDQETQYF. The chain recombines TRBV24-1 with TRBJ2-5, with D unclear. The CDR3 totals 14 residues. The V and J ends lost 4 bases and 0 bases respectively, with 8 bases between them. From germline, CDR1 is KGHDR and CDR2 SFDVKD.

In its sample, this clonotype was seen many times. The chain carries TRBV9 and TRBJ1-1; D unresolved. The ends were cut back, 4 bases at V and 3 bases at J, with 10 bases in the middle. This CDR3 has 13 residues. The germline gives CDR1 SGDLS, CDR2 YYNGEE. The CDR3 bases are TGTGCCAGCAGCAAGACCCCGGACACTGAAGCTTTCTTT. Its protein product is CASSKTPDTEAFF.

The sample holds many counts of this clonotype. The V call is TRBV4-3, the J call TRBJ1-4; possible D gene TRBD1, 6 bases. V lost 3 bases and J 8 bases, leaving 13 bases between the germline ends. This CDR3 comprises 14 residues. Germline values: CDR1 LGHNA, CDR2 YSLEER. CDR3 DNA sequence: TGCGCCAGCAGCCAGTTTAGGACAGCAGAAAAACTGTTTTTT. This translates into CASSQFRTAEKLFF.

The CDR3 coding sequence is TGTGCCAGCAGTGCCTTACAGGGAAGAGGAGAGACCCAGTACTTC. It codes for CASSALQGRGETQYF. The rearrangement joins TRBV2 to TRBJ2-5, with D perhaps TRBD1 (6 bases). V lost 4 bases to trimming and J lost 4 bases, with 16 bases between them. Germline V gives CDR1 SNHLY, CDR2 FYNNEI. The CDR3 loop spans 15 amino acids.

This clonotype has only a few counts. The chain has TRBV21-1 and TRBJ2-5; TRBD2, the D gene given by the table, was not confirmed from the DNA. TRBV21-1 is designated a pseudogene. CDR3 length: 17 residues. CDR3 DNA: TGTGCCAGCAGCGACTCACCGGGACTAGCGGGAGGCGAGACCCAGTACTTC. As protein: CASSDSPGLAGGETQYF.

The genes are TRBV30 and TRBJ2-7, with TRBD1 identical over 7 bases. The CDR3 consists of 13 residues. Germline lookup yields CDR1 GTSNPN and CDR2 SVGIG (reference sequence). J was trimmed by 6 bases and V by 3 bases; bases with no gene match: 8. The CDR3 sequence: CAWRTGFRAEQYF. CDR3 DNA: TGTGCCTGGAGGACAGGGTTCAGGGCCGAGCAGTACTTC.

V usage is TRBV5-1 and J usage is TRBJ1-1; TRBD1 is a possible D gene (6 bases). Germline V gives CDR1 SGHRS, CDR2 YFSETQ. The CDR3 extends over 15 amino acids. Trimming pared 3 bases from V and 5 bases from J, leaving 17 bases between. DNA of the CDR3: TGCGCCAGCAGCTCCCAGGGCAGAGGGGGAACTGAAGCTTTCTTT. This codes for CASSSQGRGGTEAFF.

This sequence joins TRBV3-1 and TRBJ2-1; 10 positions agree with TRBD2. The CDR3 runs to 19 residues. Trimming removed 1 base from V and 0 bases from J; junction bases left unmatched: 9. CDR1 is LGHDT, CDR2 YNNKEL, per germline (reference sequence). The CDR3 DNA sequence: TGTGCCAGCAGCCAAGGGGCCCCGGCTAGCGGGAGCTCCTACAATGAGCAGTTCTTC. This encodes CASSQGAPASGSSYNEQFF.

The gene calls are TRBV29-1 and TRBJ2-4; TRBD2 agrees at 11 bases. The germline V gene has CDR1 SQVTM and CDR2 ANQGSEA. CDR3 length: 13 residues. The V segment lost 1 base and the J segment 12 bases; nucleotides outside the gene matches: 5. In nucleotides, the CDR3 is TGCAGCGTTGAAGGCCGTAGCGGGAGGGGTCAGTACTTC. It codes for CSVEGRSGRGQYF.

This clonotype was detected only a few times. V gene TRBV25-1 combines with J gene TRBJ2-7, with D tentatively TRBD1 or TRBD2 (5 bases each). Germline V CDR1 and CDR2: MGHDK, SYGVNS. CDR3 length: 15 residues. The V end lost 7 bases, the J end lost 0 bases, and 16 bases lay between the germline ends. The CDR3 region is CASTQGAGSSYEQYF. DNA of the CDR3: TGTGCCAGCACCCAAGGGGCAGGGAGCTCCTACGAGCAGTACTTC.

The chain combines TRBV24-1 with TRBJ2-7, with TRBD1 matching 8 bases. Per the germline V gene, CDR1 is KGHDR and CDR2 is SFDVKD. The trim removed 4 bases at V and 2 bases at J, leaving 6 bases unmatched. This CDR3 has 15 residues. The CDR3 loop reads CATSEGTGSTYEQYF. CDR3 bases: TGTGCCACCAGTGAGGGGACAGGCTCAACCTACGAGCAGTACTTC.

This clonotype was recorded many times. The chain combines TRBV6-2 or TRBV6-3 with TRBJ2-3; no reliable D call. Between the trimmed V and J ends, which lost 2 bases and 3 bases, there was a span of 9 bases. Germline V CDR1 and CDR2: MNHEY, SVGEGT. CDR3 length equals 14 residues. Written as DNA, the CDR3 is TGTGCCAGCAGTTACGCTATTAGAACAGATACGCAGTATTTT. Translated: CASSYAIRTDTQYF.

There are many counts of this clonotype. The genes are TRBV7-9 and TRBJ2-3; D call uncertain. The CDR3 length is 15 residues. With 8 bases removed from V and 0 bases from J, the gap between germline ends came to 15 bases. From germline, CDR1 is SEHNR and CDR2 FQNEAQ (reference sequence). The CDR3 sequence: CASERWLESTDTQYF. CDR3 DNA sequence: TGTGCCAGCGAAAGGTGGCTAGAAAGCACAGATACGCAGTATTTT. The complete variable domain, with remaining parts taken from reference TRBV7-9 and TRBJ2-3, reads DTGVSQNPRHKITKRGQNVTFRCDPISEHNRLYWYRQTLGQGPEFLTYFQNEAQLEKSRLLSDRFSAERPKGSFSTLEIQRTEQGDSAMYLCASERWLESTDTQYFGPGTRLTVL.

Only a few counts were recorded for this clonotype. The chain couples TRBV5-1 to TRBJ2-2; D possibly uses TRBD1 or TRBD2 (5 bases each). The ends were cut back, 4 bases at V and 5 bases at J, with 12 bases in the middle. The CDR3 covers 14 residues. CDR1 SGHRS and CDR2 YFSETQ come from the germline V gene. CDR3 residues: CASSNGGRTGELFF. As DNA, the CDR3 is TGCGCCAGCAGCAATGGGGGAAGGACCGGGGAGCTGTTTTTT.

The chain recombines TRBV9 with TRBJ2-2, with no clear D. The V and J ends lost 0 bases and 4 bases respectively, with 13 bases between them. The germline gives CDR1 SGDLS, CDR2 YYNGEE. CDR3 length: 16 residues. CDR3 amino acids: CASSVGVRKGTGELFF. DNA for the CDR3: TGTGCCAGCAGCGTAGGAGTCAGGAAGGGCACCGGGGAGCTGTTTTTT.

This clonotype was seen repeatedly, ten times or more. The gene calls are TRBV24-1 and TRBJ2-2; D ambiguous. V dropped 1 base and J dropped 0 bases, with 8 bases sitting between them. CDR1 and CDR2 (germline): KGHDR, SFDVKD. The CDR3 covers 16 residues. Here the CDR3 reads CATSDLTATNTGELFF. Here the CDR3 DNA reads TGTGCCACCAGTGATTTAACAGCTACGAACACCGGGGAGCTGTTTTTT.